The present TCR beta chain was sequenced within a study of T cell changes during pregnancy in multiple sclerosis. Profiled with immunoSEQ multiplex PCR; TCRdb holds only in-frame clones, not every one. The sample contains fewer than 95,000 clones, roughly 93% of which appear only once. Germline lookup yields CDR1 SQVTM and CDR2 ANQGSEA. V dropped 7 bases and J dropped 6; count of bases not matched to a gene: 4. This CDR3 spans 13 amino acids. The J gene is TRBJ2-1, the V gene TRBV29-1; 12 positions match TRBD2. This sample comprised peripheral blood, obtained in the third trimester of pregnancy. The receptor's source is a female donor with multiple sclerosis, enrolled in a pregnancy study. DNA of the CDR3: TGCAGCGCTGGACTAGCGGGGCGCAATGAGCAGTTCTTC. Amino acids: CSAGLAGRNEQFF.